What follows are 30 T cell receptor beta chains derived from one specimen sequenced in a study of control samples from healthy donors and cancer patients. The method was immunoSEQ multiplex PCR; TCRdb's version includes in-frame clones alone and lacks a portion of them. Of around 140,000 clones in the sample, roughly 89% were seen once. The sequencing sample was made of PBMCs. These TCRs come from a man aged 50 to 59 with head and neck cancer.

This chain joins TRBV27 and TRBJ2-2; D remains unclear. This CDR3 comprises 13 residues. Germline V gene sequence: CDR1 MNHEY, CDR2 SMNVEV (reference sequence). V was cut by 5 bases and J by 0 bases, with 4 bases left in between. The CDR3 is CASSVTNTGELFF. CDR3 nucleotide sequence: TGTGCCAGCAGTGTTACGAACACCGGGGAGCTGTTTTTT.

This clone was found once. The J gene is TRBJ1-1, the V gene TRBV25-1, with D possibly being TRBD1 (5 bases). There are 10 residues in the CDR3. Germline values: CDR1 MGHDK, CDR2 SYGVNS. V was cut by 10 bases and J by 6 bases, with 9 bases left in between. CDR3 in amino acids: CATLGAEAFF. CDR3 DNA: TGTGCCACCCTAGGGGCTGAAGCTTTCTTT.

The chain employs TRBV27 and TRBJ2-7; D perhaps matches TRBD2 (6 bases). The germline V and J ends were trimmed by 7 bases and 4 bases, with 17 bases remaining between them. The CDR3 contains 14 residues. Germline V gene sequence: CDR1 MNHEY, CDR2 SMNVEV (reference sequence). The CDR3 DNA reads TGTGCCAGCACACCGCAGGGACGGGAGTACGAGCAGTACTTC. Protein: CASTPQGREYEQYF.

The gene calls are TRBV6-1 and TRBJ2-7; D is possibly TRBD1 or TRBD2 (6 bases each). Trimming took off 3 bases at V and 2 bases at J, with 11 bases between the two ends. CDR3 length: 14 amino acids. Germline V gene data show CDR1 as MNHNS and CDR2 as SASEGT. CDR3 amino acids: CASSEEGGTYEQYF. The CDR3 DNA sequence: TGTGCCAGCAGTGAGGAGGGGGGCACCTACGAGCAGTACTTC.

This sequence joins TRBV21-1 and TRBJ2-7; the D call of TRBD1 is as the table states it, not checked on the DNA. TRBV21-1 is termed a pseudogene. The CDR3 covers 16 residues. In nucleotides, the CDR3 is TGTGCCAGCAGCAAAGTGCCCGGACACCCATCCTACGAGCAGTACTTC. Encoded protein: CASSKVPGHPSYEQYF.

This chain links TRBV30 with TRBJ2-1; unclear D gene. The germline V gene has CDR1 GTSNPN and CDR2 SVGIG (reference sequence). The V end lost 8 bases, the J end lost 0 bases, and 11 bases lay between the germline ends. CDR3 size: 13 residues. The chain's CDR3 is CAGYQSSYNEQFF. The CDR3 DNA is TGTGCCGGATACCAGAGCTCCTACAATGAGCAGTTCTTC.

The rearrangement links TRBV13 to TRBJ1-1; TRBD1 might be the D (5 bases). The germline V and J ends were trimmed by 5 bases and 3 bases, with 16 bases remaining between them. This CDR3 is 15 amino acids long. The germline gives CDR1 PRHDT, CDR2 FYEKMQ (reference sequence). The chain's CDR3 is CASSPRRGADTEAFF. Here the CDR3 DNA reads TGTGCCAGCAGCCCTAGGCGCGGGGCCGACACTGAAGCTTTCTTT.

By sample fraction, this clone is medium-sized. The chain uses TRBV7-6 and TRBJ1-4, with 10 positions matching TRBD1. The ends lost 4 bases at V and 7 bases at J; junction bases unmatched: 6. Germline assignment: CDR1 SGHVS and CDR2 FNYEAQ. The CDR3 sequence is 15 residues long. Here the CDR3 reads CASSSRDRGREKLFF. CDR3 DNA: TGTGCCAGCAGCTCCCGGGACAGGGGTCGTGAAAAACTGTTTTTT.

The V gene is TRBV28, the J gene TRBJ2-7; D perhaps matches TRBD1 (6 bases). V was pared by 8 bases and J by 0 bases, with 14 bases between. Germline-derived CDR1 and CDR2 are MDHEN and SYDVKM. The CDR3 length is 14 residues. CDR3 sequence: CASLPTGFSYEQYF. The CDR3 nucleotides are TGTGCCAGCCTCCCGACAGGCTTCTCCTACGAGCAGTACTTC.

This chain uses TRBV29-1 with TRBJ2-1, with TRBD2 matching 8 bases. The length of the CDR3 is 15 residues. CDR1 and CDR2 from the germline V gene are SQVTM and ANQGSEA. Unmatched junction bases numbered 12, after V lost 6 bases and J lost 5 bases. The DNA of the CDR3 is TGCAGCGTCCGTCCGTATAGCGGGACCAACAATGAGCAGTTCTTC. It codes for CSVRPYSGTNNEQFF.

V usage is TRBV19 and J usage is TRBJ2-1, with 9 bases fitting TRBD1. Germline assignment: CDR1 LNHDA and CDR2 SQIVND (reference sequence). The CDR3 has 12 residues. V lost 7 bases, J lost 9 bases, and 4 bases stayed unmatched. This CDR3 reads CASNTGGLEQFF. In DNA form, the CDR3 reads TGTGCCAGTAATACAGGGGGCCTTGAGCAGTTCTTC.

As for this clone: One end of the junction varies from germline; a read error may be responsible. The V call is TRBV9, the J call TRBJ1-2, with TRBD1 identical over 7 bases. Germline V gene lookup returns CDR1 SGDLS and CDR2 YYNGEE. This CDR3 comprises 15 residues. The CDR3: CAGSPAGDSLGGYTF. DNA of the CDR3: TGTGCCGGCAGCCCAGCGGGGGACAGCTTAGGTGGCTACACCTTC.

The V and J genes are TRBV28 and TRBJ2-3; D call uncertain. This CDR3 comprises 14 residues. Germline-derived CDR1 and CDR2 are MDHEN and SYDVKM. The V gene lost 5 bases and the J gene lost 2 bases, with 11 bases spanning the gap. The CDR3 reads CASSLGLNTDTQYF. In DNA, the CDR3 is TGTGCCAGCAGTCTAGGTCTCAACACAGATACGCAGTATTTT. Filled out from reference TRBV28 and TRBJ2-3, the complete variable domain reads DVKVTQSSRYLVKRTGEKVFLECVQDMDHENMFWYRQDPGLGLRLIYFSYDVKMKEKGDIPEGYSVSREKKERFSLILESASTNQTSMYLCASSLGLNTDTQYFGPGTRLTVL.

The CDR3 spells CASSTWGTLAYNEQFF. The CDR3 DNA reads as TGTGCCAGTAGTACTTGGGGGACTCTAGCGTACAATGAGCAGTTCTTC. V gene TRBV19 combines with J gene TRBJ2-1; possibly TRBD2 for D (6 bases). Germline V gene lookup returns CDR1 LNHDA and CDR2 SQIVND (reference sequence). The length of the CDR3 is 16 residues. V gave up 4 bases and J gave up 4 bases, with 17 bases separating them.

The chain recombines TRBV9 with TRBJ1-2, with a tentative D call TRBD1 (5 bases). This CDR3 is built from 14 residues. The ends were cut back, 0 bases at V and 8 bases at J, with 14 bases in the middle. Germline CDR1 reads SGDLS; CDR2 reads YYNGEE. The CDR3 DNA reads as TGTGCCAGCAGCGTAGTAACAGGAGAGCAAGGCTACACCTTC. This codes for CASSVVTGEQGYTF. The full variable domain, its missing parts supplied by reference TRBV9 and TRBJ1-2, is DSGVTQTPKHLITATGQRVTLRCSPRSGDLSVYWYQQSLDQGLQFLIQYYNGEERAKGNILERFSAQQFPDLHSELNLSSLELGDSALYFCASSVVTGEQGYTFGSGTRLTVV.

This sequence joins TRBV7-2 and TRBJ1-6; no firm D call. The V end lost 2 bases, the J end lost 0 bases, and 5 bases lay between the germline ends. Germline assignment: CDR1 SGHTA and CDR2 FQGNSA. There are 15 residues in the CDR3. CDR3 coding DNA: TGTGCCAGCAGCTTAACAAGCTCCTATAATTCACCCCTCCACTTT. Its translation: CASSLTSSYNSPLHF.

The CDR3 here is CASSRLAGASGELFF. Here the CDR3 DNA reads TGTGCCAGCAGCAGACTAGCGGGAGCCTCCGGGGAGCTGTTTTTT. The rearrangement joins TRBV6-4 to TRBJ2-2; TRBD2 aligns across 12 bases. V lost 6 bases, J lost 6 bases, and 5 bases stayed unmatched. Germline V gene lookup returns CDR1 MRHNA and CDR2 SNTAGT. This CDR3 contains 15 residues.

The gene calls are TRBV12-3 or TRBV12-4 and TRBJ2-3; D is unclear. Trimming removed 3 bases at V and 5 bases at J, with 3 bases between. This CDR3 has 11 amino acids. The CDR3 here is CASSFRDTQYF. The CDR3 DNA follows: TGTGCCAGCAGTTTTCGAGATACGCAGTATTTT.

The rearrangement joins TRBV30 to TRBJ2-7; TRBD2 aligns across 12 bases. The CDR3 totals 17 residues. CDR1 is GTSNPN and CDR2 is SVGIG in the germline V gene (reference sequence). The V gene end was trimmed by 2 bases and the J gene end by 3 bases; junction bases not matched to a gene: 11. In DNA form, the CDR3 reads TGTGCCTGGAGTACGAAACAGGGACTAGCGGGCCGCTACGAGCAGTACTTC. This gives the protein CAWSTKQGLAGRYEQYF.

The rearrangement uses TRBV2 and TRBJ2-7, with TRBD1 matching 7 bases. J was trimmed by 5 bases and V by 4 bases; bases with no gene match: 8. CDR1 is SNHLY, CDR2 FYNNEI, per germline. The CDR3 is 14 amino acids. The CDR3 protein is CASSVLQGNNEQYF. The CDR3 region has the DNA TGTGCCAGCAGTGTCTTACAGGGGAACAACGAGCAGTACTTC.

V is TRBV7-9 and J is TRBJ1-3; D not resolved. Trimming stripped 5 bases from V and 0 bases from J, with 5 bases between. The CDR3 runs to 13 residues. Germline CDR1 and CDR2: SEHNR and FQNEAQ (reference sequence). In DNA, the CDR3 is TGTGCCAGCAGCCCCCCCTCTGGAAACACCATATATTTT. Protein sequence: CASSPPSGNTIYF.

This clone was observed a single time. The chain recombines TRBV21-1 with TRBJ2-2; the listed D gene, TRBD2, was not tested against the DNA. TRBV21-1 is an annotated pseudogene. The CDR3 totals 13 residues. The CDR3 nucleotides are TGTGCCAGCAAGACTTTCCTAGGCCGGGAGCTGTTTTTT. Encoded protein: CASKTFLGRELFF.

V is TRBV24-1 and J is TRBJ2-7; possibly TRBD1 for D (6 bases). Trimming shortened V by 4 bases and J by 9 bases, and 12 bases separated the two germline ends. The CDR3 covers 12 residues. Germline V lookup: CDR1 KGHDR, CDR2 SFDVKD. CDR3 DNA: TGTGCCACCAGTGACGCAGGACAGTTGCAGTACTTC. It yields the protein CATSDAGQLQYF.

This clone was recorded a few times. The J gene is TRBJ1-6, the V gene TRBV5-6, with 8 bases aligning to TRBD1. The V gene end was trimmed by 4 bases and the J gene end by 7 bases; junction bases not matched to a gene: 7. Germline-derived CDR1 and CDR2 are SGHDT and YYEEEE. This CDR3 comprises 15 residues. In DNA form, the CDR3 reads TGTGCCAGCAGCCCTGGAGGGACAGGAAATTCACCCCTCCACTTT. This translates into CASSPGGTGNSPLHF.

The rearrangement uses TRBV7-9 and TRBJ1-2; D gene uncertain. The V and J ends lost 7 bases and 5 bases respectively, with 14 bases between them. The CDR3 sequence is 13 residues long. Germline assignment: CDR1 SEHNR and CDR2 FQNEAQ (reference sequence). In nucleotides, the CDR3 is TGTGCCAGCACCCCGTCGACACGGTATGGCTACACCTTC. It codes for CASTPSTRYGYTF.

The chain recombines TRBV19 with TRBJ2-7, with D tentatively TRBD2 (5 bases). V lost 2 bases and J lost 3, with 17 bases in between. Germline V gene data show CDR1 as LNHDA and CDR2 as SQIVND (reference sequence). This CDR3 has 16 amino acids. CDR3 residues: CASSINGGIGYYEQYF. The DNA for the CDR3 is TGTGCCAGTAGTATAAACGGAGGAATTGGGTACTACGAGCAGTACTTC.

The chain is built from TRBV18 and TRBJ1-2, with D unclear. From germline, CDR1 is KGHSH and CDR2 LQKENI. Trimming took 0 bases from V and 8 from J, leaving 13 bases between them. This CDR3 comprises 14 residues. This chain's CDR3 is CASSPPGSEGGYTF. CDR3 nucleotides: TGTGCCAGCTCACCACCGGGCAGCGAGGGCGGCTACACCTTC.

The chain links TRBV12-3 or TRBV12-4 to TRBJ1-5; D gene ambiguous. The CDR3 loop spans 13 amino acids. V dropped 2 bases and J dropped 5 bases, with 7 bases sitting between them. CDR3 nucleotides: TGTGCCAGCAGTTTAAGAGGATATCAGCCCCAGCATTTT. Amino acids: CASSLRGYQPQHF.

This sequence joins TRBV10-3 and TRBJ2-2; tentative D call: TRBD1 (6 bases). This CDR3 is built from 15 residues. From germline, CDR1 is ENHRY and CDR2 SYGVKD. Trimming left V 5 bases short and J 4 bases short, with 14 bases between. CDR3: CAISRYGTSTGELFF. The CDR3 bases are TGTGCCATCAGTCGCTACGGGACATCCACCGGGGAGCTGTTTTTT.

The gene calls are TRBV7-8 and TRBJ1-1, with D maybe TRBD1 (6 bases). The CDR3 runs 14 residues. Trimming removed 5 bases at V and 4 bases at J, with 14 bases between. Germline CDR1 SGHVS, CDR2 FQNEAQ. Here the CDR3 reads CASSHTGLGTEAFF. The CDR3 DNA follows: TGTGCCAGCAGCCACACAGGGTTGGGCACTGAAGCTTTCTTT.